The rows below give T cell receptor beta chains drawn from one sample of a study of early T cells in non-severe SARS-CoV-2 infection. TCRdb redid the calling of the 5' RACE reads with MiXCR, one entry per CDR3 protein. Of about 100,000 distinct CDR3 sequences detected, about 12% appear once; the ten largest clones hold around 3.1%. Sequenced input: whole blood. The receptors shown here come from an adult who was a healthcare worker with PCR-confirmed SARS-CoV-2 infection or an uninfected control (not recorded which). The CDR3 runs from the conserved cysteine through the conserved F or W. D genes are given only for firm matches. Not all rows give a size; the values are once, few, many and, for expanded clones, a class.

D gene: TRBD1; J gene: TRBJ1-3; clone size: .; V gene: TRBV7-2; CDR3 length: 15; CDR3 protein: CASSLVGTGLNTIYF; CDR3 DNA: TGTGCCAGCAGCTTAGTCGGGACAGGCCTGAACACCATATATTTT
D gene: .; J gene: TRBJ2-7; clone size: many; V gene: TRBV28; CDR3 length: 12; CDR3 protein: CASTSRVHEQYF; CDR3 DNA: TGTGCCAGCACCTCAAGGGTCCACGAGCAGTACTTC
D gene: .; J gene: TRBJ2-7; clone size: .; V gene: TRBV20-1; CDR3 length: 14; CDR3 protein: CSARRAAANYEQYF; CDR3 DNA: TGCAGTGCTAGAAGGGCAGCGGCTAACTACGAGCAGTACTTC
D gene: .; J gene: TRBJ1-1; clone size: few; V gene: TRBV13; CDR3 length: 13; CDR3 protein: CASSSGRYAEAFF; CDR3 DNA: TGTGCCAGCAGCTCAGGTCGATACGCTGAAGCTTTCTTT
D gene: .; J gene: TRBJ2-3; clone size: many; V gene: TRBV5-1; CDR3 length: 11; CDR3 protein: CASSDLDTQYF; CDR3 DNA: TGCGCCAGCAGCGATCTTGATACGCAGTATTTT
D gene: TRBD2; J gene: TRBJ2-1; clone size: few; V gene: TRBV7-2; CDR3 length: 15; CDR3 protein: CASSLAGAPYNEQFF; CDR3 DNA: TGTGCCAGCAGCCTAGCGGGAGCCCCCTACAATGAGCAGTTCTTC
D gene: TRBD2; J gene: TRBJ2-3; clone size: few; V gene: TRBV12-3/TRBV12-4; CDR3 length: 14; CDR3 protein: CASSSGGAGDTQYF; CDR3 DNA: TGTGCCAGCAGCAGCGGGGGGGCGGGAGATACGCAGTATTTT
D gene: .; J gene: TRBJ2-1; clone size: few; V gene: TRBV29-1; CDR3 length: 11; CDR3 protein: CSVDGLNEQFF; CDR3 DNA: TGCAGCGTTGACGGCCTGAATGAGCAGTTCTTC
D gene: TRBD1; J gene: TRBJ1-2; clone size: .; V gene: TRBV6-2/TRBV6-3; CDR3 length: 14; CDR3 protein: CASSRDSLFYGYTF; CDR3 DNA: TGTGCCAGCAGCCGGGACAGCCTATTCTATGGCTACACCTTC
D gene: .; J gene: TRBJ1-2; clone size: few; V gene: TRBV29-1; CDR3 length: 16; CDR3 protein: CSVEDTSTGLAYGYTF; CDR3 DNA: TGCAGCGTTGAAGACACCTCCACAGGGTTGGCCTATGGCTACACCTTC
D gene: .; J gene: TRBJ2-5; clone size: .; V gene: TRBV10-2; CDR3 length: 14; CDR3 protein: CASNQRRASGTQYF; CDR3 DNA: TGCGCCAGCAACCAAAGGAGGGCCTCCGGGACCCAGTACTTC
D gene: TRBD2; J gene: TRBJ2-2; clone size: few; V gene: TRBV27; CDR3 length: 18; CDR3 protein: CASSLRPPTSANTGELFF; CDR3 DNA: TGTGCCAGCAGTTTACGACCCCCGACTAGCGCTAACACCGGGGAGCTGTTTTTT
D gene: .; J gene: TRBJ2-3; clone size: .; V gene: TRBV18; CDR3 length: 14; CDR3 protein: CASSPKGRTDTQYF; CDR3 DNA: TGTGCCAGCTCACCAAAAGGGAGGACAGATACGCAGTATTTT
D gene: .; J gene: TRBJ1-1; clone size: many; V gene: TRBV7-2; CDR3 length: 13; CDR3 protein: CASSLDPVSKAFF; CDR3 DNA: TGTGCCAGCAGCTTAGACCCCGTTTCTAAAGCTTTCTTT
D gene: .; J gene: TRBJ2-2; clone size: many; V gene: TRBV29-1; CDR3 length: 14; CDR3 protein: CSATGPRDTGELFF; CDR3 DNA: TGCAGCGCCACCGGGCCCAGGGACACCGGGGAGCTGTTTTTT
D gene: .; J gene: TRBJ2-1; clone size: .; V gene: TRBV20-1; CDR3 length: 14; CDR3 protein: CSASSTAPGDEQFF; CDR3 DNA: TGCAGTGCTTCCAGTACCGCCCCAGGGGATGAGCAGTTCTTC
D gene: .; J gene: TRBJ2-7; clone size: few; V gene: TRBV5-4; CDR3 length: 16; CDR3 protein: CASSLSGGGLGYEQYF; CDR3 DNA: TGTGCCAGCAGCCTTAGCGGAGGGGGCCTAGGTTACGAGCAGTACTTC
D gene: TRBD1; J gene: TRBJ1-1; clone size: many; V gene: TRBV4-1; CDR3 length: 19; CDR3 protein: CASSQDRGTAASTDTEAFF; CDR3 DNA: TGCGCCAGCAGCCAAGATAGGGGGACAGCTGCTTCCACGGACACTGAAGCTTTCTTT
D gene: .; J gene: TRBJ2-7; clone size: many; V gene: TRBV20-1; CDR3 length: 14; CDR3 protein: CSAHDRGTAYEQYF; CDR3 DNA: TGCAGTGCTCATGACCGGGGGACTGCCTACGAGCAGTACTTC
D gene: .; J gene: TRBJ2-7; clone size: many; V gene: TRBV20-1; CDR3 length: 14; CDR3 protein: CSARGRETFYEQYF; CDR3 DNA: TGCAGTGCTAGAGGGCGGGAAACCTTCTACGAGCAGTACTTC
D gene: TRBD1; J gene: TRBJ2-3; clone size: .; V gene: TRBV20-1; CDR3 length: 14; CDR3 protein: CSARGQGVRDTQYF; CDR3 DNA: TGCAGTGCCAGAGGACAGGGCGTCAGAGATACGCAGTATTTT
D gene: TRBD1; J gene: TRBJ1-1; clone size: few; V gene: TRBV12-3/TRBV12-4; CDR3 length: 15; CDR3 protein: CASSLSGQAVAEAFF; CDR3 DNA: TGTGCCAGCAGTTTATCGGGACAGGCGGTGGCTGAAGCTTTCTTT
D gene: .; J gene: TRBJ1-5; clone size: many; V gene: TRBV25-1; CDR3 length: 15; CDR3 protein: CASSDSEEAYQPQHF; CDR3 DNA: TGTGCCAGCAGTGATTCCGAGGAGGCGTATCAGCCCCAGCATTTT
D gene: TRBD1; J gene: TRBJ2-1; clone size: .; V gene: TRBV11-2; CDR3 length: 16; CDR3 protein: CASSRTGTGPYNEQFF; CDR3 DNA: TGTGCCAGCAGCCGTACCGGGACAGGCCCATACAATGAGCAGTTCTTC
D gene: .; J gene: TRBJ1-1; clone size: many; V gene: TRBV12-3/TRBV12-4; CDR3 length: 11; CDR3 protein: CASSPDREAFF; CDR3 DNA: TGTGCCAGCAGTCCCGACAGGGAAGCTTTCTTT
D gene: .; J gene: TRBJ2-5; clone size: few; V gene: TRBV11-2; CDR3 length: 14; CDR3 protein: CASSLYTAKETQYF; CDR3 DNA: TGTGCCAGCAGCTTATATACAGCCAAAGAGACCCAGTACTTC
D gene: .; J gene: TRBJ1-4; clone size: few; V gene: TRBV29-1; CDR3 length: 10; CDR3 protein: CSVLAEKLFF; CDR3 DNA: TGCAGCGTCCTTGCCGAAAAACTGTTTTTT
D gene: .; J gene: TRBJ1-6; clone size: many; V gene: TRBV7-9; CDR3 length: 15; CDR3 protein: CASSLFSLGNSPLHF; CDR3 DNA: TGTGCCAGCAGCTTATTCTCGTTAGGGAATTCACCCCTCCACTTT
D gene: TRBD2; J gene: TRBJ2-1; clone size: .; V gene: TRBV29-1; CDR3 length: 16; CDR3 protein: CSAREGLAGGYNEQFF; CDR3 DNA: TGCAGCGCTCGCGAGGGACTAGCGGGAGGGTACAATGAGCAGTTCTTC
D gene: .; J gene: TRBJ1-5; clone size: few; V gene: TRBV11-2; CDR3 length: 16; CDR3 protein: CASSFVLPPLNQPQHF; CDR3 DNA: TGTGCCAGCAGCTTTGTTTTGCCACCCCTTAATCAGCCCCAGCATTTT
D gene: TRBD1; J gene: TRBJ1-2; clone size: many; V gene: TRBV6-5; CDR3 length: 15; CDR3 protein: CASSYSGTGGDGYTF; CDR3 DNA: TGTGCCAGCAGTTACTCGGGGACAGGGGGAGATGGCTACACCTTC
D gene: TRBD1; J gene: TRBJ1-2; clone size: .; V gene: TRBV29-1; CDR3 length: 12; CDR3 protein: CSAPGQGAGYTF; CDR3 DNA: TGCAGCGCACCGGGACAGGGAGCTGGCTACACCTTC
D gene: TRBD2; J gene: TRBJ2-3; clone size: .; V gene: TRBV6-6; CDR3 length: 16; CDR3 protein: CASSYGLAGRTDTQYF; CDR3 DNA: TGTGCCAGCAGTTATGGGCTAGCGGGGAGGACAGATACGCAGTATTTT
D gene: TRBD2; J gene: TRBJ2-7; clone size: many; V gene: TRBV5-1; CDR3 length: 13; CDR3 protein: CASSPGTSVEQYF; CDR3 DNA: TGCGCCAGCAGCCCCGGGACTAGCGTCGAGCAGTACTTC
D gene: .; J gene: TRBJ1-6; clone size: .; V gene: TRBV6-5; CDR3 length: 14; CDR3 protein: CASRPGPYNSPLHF; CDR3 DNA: TGTGCCAGCAGGCCGGGCCCCTATAATTCACCCCTCCACTTT
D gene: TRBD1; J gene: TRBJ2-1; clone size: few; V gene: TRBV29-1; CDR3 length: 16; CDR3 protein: CSVEDLLGQAVNEQFF; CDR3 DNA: TGCAGCGTTGAAGATCTTCTGGGACAGGCGGTCAATGAGCAGTTCTTC
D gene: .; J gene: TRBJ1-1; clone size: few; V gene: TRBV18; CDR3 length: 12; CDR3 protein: CASSKVNTEAFF; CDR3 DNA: TGTGCCAGCTCAAAGGTGAACACTGAAGCTTTCTTT
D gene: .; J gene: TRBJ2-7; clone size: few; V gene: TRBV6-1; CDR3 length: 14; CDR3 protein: CASSTGSSIYEQYF; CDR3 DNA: TGTGCCAGCAGCACAGGGAGTTCCATCTACGAGCAGTACTTC
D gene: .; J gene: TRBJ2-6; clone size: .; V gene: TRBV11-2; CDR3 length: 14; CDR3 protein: CASSFRSGANVLTF; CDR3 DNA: TGTGCCAGCAGCTTTCGGTCCGGGGCCAACGTCCTGACTTTC
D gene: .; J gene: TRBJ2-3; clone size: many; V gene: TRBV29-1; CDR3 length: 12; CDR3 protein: CSVQEGTDTQYF; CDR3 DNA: TGCAGCGTCCAGGAGGGCACAGATACGCAGTATTTT
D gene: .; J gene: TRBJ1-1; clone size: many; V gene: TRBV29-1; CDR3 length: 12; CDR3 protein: CSAWMGSYEAFF; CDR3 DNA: TGCAGCGCCTGGATGGGTTCATATGAAGCTTTCTTT
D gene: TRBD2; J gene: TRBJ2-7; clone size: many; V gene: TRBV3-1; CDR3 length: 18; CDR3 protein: CASSQGLAGGPQAYEQYF; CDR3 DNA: TGTGCCAGCAGCCAAGGACTAGCGGGGGGACCTCAAGCCTACGAGCAGTACTTC
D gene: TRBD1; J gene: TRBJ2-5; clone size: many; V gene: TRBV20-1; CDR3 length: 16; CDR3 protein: CSARDVKGQGQETQYF; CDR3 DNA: TGCAGTGCTAGAGATGTCAAGGGACAGGGACAAGAGACCCAGTACTTC
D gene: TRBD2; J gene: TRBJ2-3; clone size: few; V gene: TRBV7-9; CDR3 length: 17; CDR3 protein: CASSLGSRLADTDTQYF; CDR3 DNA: TGTGCCAGCAGCTTAGGGTCGCGGCTAGCGGACACAGATACGCAGTATTTT
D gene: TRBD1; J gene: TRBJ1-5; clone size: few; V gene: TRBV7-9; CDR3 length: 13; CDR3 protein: CASSHGTDQPQHF; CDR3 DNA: TGTGCCAGCAGCCATGGGACAGATCAGCCCCAGCATTTT
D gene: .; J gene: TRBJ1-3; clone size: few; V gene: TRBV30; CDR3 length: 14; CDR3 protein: CAWSDGYSGNTIYF; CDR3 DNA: TGTGCCTGGAGTGATGGGTACTCTGGAAACACCATATATTTT
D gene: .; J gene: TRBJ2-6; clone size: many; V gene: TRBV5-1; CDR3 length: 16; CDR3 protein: CASSLAGTSGANVLTF; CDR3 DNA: TGCGCCAGCAGCTTGGCCGGGACCTCTGGGGCCAACGTCCTGACTTTC
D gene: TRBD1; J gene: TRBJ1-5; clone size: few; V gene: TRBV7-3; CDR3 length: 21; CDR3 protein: CASSFLQKGQGWRRGNQPQHF; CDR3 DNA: TGTGCCAGCAGCTTCCTCCAAAAGGGACAGGGGTGGCGACGGGGCAATCAGCCCCAGCATTTT
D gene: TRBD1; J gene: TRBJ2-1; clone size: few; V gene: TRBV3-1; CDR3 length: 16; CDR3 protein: CASSRDGTGGLGEQFF; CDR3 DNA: TGTGCCAGCAGCCGCGACGGGACAGGGGGGCTTGGCGAGCAGTTCTTC
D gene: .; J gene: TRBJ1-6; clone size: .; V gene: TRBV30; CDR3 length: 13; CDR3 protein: CALRVSYNSPLHF; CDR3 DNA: TGTGCCTTGCGGGTCTCCTATAATTCACCCCTCCACTTT
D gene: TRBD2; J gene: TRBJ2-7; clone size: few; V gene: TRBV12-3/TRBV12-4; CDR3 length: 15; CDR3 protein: CASSFSGRALGEQYF; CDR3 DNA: TGTGCCAGCAGTTTTAGCGGGAGGGCCCTCGGCGAGCAGTACTTC
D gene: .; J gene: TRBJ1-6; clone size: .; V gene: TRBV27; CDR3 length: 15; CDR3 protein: CASRPNGLVDSPLHF; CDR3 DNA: TGTGCCAGCAGACCAAACGGTCTTGTGGATTCACCCCTCCACTTT
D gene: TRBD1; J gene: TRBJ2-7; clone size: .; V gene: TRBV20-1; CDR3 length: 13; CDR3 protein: CSASSGQGYEQYF; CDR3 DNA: TGCAGTGCTAGTTCGGGACAGGGCTACGAGCAGTACTTC
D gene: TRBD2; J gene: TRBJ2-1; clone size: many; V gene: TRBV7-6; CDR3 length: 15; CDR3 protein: CASSTRLAVNNEQFF; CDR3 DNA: TGTGCCAGCAGCACCCGACTAGCGGTTAACAATGAGCAGTTCTTC
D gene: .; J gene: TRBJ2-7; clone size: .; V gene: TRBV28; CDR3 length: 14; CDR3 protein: CASGPRQPVKKQYF; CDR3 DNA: TGTGCCAGCGGCCCTCGACAACCGGTGAAGAAGCAATACTTC
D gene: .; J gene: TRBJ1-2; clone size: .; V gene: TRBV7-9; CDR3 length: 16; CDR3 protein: CASSFSNLLAVYGYTF; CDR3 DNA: TGTGCCAGCAGCTTCTCTAATTTGTTGGCAGTCTATGGCTACACCTTC
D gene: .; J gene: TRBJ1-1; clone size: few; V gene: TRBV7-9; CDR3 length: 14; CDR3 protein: CASSTKGDKKEAFF; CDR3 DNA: TGTGCCAGCAGCACTAAGGGGGACAAAAAAGAAGCTTTCTTT
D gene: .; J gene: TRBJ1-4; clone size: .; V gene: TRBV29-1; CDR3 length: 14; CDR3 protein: CSVEEGAANEKLFF; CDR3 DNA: TGCAGCGTTGAAGAGGGGGCGGCTAATGAAAAACTGTTTTTT
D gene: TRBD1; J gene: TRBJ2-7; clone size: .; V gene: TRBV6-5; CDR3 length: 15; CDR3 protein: CATRFDRVRSYEQYF; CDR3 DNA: TGTGCCACCCGTTTCGACAGGGTAAGGTCCTACGAGCAGTACTTC